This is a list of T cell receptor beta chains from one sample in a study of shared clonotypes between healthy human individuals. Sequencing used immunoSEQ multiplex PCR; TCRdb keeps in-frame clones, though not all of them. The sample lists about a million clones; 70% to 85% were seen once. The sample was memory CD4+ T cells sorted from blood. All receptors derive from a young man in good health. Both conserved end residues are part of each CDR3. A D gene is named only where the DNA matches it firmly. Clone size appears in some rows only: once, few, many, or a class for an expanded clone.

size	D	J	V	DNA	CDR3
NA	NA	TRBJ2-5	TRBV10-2	TGCGCCAGCAGTGAGGCAGGGTTTTCAGAGACCCAGTACTTC	CASSEAGFSETQYF
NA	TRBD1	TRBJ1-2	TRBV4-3	TGCGCCAGCAGCCAGGACTTCCGGACAGGGGTGATGCACTATGGCTACACCTTC	CASSQDFRTGVMHYGYTF
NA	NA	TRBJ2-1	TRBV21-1	TGTGCCAGCAGCAAAGGGAACCTCAGGGGTAATGAGCAGTTCTTC	CASSKGNLRGNEQFF
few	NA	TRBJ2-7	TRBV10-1	TGCGCCAGCAGTGGCGGGGATCTCCACGAGCAGTACTTC	CASSGGDLHEQYF
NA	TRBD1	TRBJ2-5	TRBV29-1	TGCAGCGGACAGGGGGCTGGAGAGACCCAGTACTTC	CSGQGAGETQYF
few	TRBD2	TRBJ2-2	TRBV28	TGTGCCAGCAGTTCGACTAGCGGGGGGCTAATTACCGGGGAGCTGTTTTTT	CASSSTSGGLITGELFF
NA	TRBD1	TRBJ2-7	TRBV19	TGTGCCAGTAGTATAGATTGGGACAGGAACAAGCAGTACTTC	CASSIDWDRNKQYF
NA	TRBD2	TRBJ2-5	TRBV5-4	TGTGCCAGCAGCTGGGAGGGTAGCGGGGGGGCAAGAGAGACCCAGTACTTC	CASSWEGSGGARETQYF
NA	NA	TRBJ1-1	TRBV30	TGTGCCTGGAGTGGGTTACTGAACACTGAAGCTTTCTTT	CAWSGLLNTEAFF
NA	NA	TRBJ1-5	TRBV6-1	TGTGCCAGCAGCCTGCTTAGGCAGCCCCAGCATTTT	CASSLLRQPQHF
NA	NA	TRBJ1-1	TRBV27	TGTGCCAGCAGGGAACGGAACACTGAAGCTTTCTTT	CASRERNTEAFF
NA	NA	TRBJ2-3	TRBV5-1	TGCGCCAGCAGCTTGGAGCCGGGCACAGATACGCAGTATTTT	CASSLEPGTDTQYF
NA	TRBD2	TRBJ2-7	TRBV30	TGTGCCTGGAGTGTGGGACTAGCGGGAGGCGAGCAGTACTTC	CAWSVGLAGGEQYF
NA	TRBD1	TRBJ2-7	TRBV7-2	TGTGCCAGCAGCTTAGTAGGGACAGGGGAATACTACGAGCAGTACTTC	CASSLVGTGEYYEQYF
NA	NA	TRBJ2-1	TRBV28	TGTGCCAGCAGTTCCCCCCGGGGGTTCTCCTACAATGAGCAGTTCTTC	CASSSPRGFSYNEQFF
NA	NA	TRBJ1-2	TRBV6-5	TGTGCCAGCAGTGCTCCGGGCACTAACTATGGCTACACCTTC	CASSAPGTNYGYTF
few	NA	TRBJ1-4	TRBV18	TGTGCCAGCTCACCATCAAGAGGGGCTAATGAAAAACTGTTTTTT	CASSPSRGANEKLFF
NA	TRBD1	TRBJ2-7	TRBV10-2	TGCGCCAGCAGCCAGACAGGGTTCTACGAGCAGTACTTC	CASSQTGFYEQYF
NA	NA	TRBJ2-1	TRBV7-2	TGTGCCAGCAGCTCCCAAGACAGACCCCTTAGGGATGAGCAGTTCTTC	CASSSQDRPLRDEQFF
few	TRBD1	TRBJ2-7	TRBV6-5	TGTGCCAGCAGGCCCGGACAGGGCTCCTACGAGCAGTACTTC	CASRPGQGSYEQYF
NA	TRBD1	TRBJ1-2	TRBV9	TGTGCCAGCAGCGCACAACAGGGGAATGATGGCTACACCTTC	CASSAQQGNDGYTF
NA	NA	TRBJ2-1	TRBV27	TGTGCCAGCAGTGGATTCAATGAGCAGTTCTTC	CASSGFNEQFF
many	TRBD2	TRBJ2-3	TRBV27	TGTGCCAGCAGTTCGGGACTACCTAAGACAGATACGCAGTATTTT	CASSSGLPKTDTQYF
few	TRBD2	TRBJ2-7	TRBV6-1	TGTGCCAGCAGTGAAATGGATGTGGCGGGAGTAGCCTACGAGCAGTACTTC	CASSEMDVAGVAYEQYF
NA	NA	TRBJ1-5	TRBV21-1	TGTGCCAGCAGCCCCGGCGGAGGACAAAACAATCAGCCCCAGCATTTT	CASSPGGGQNNQPQHF
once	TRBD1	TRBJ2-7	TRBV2	TGTGCCAGCAGTCGACAGGGCCTCTACGAGCAGTACTTC	CASSRQGLYEQYF
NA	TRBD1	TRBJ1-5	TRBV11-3	TGTGCCAGCAGCTTATTGGACAGGAGCAATCAGCCCCAGCATTTT	CASSLLDRSNQPQHF
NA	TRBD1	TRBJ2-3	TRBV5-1	TGCGCCAGCAGCACAGGGGACACAGATACGCAGTATTTT	CASSTGDTDTQYF
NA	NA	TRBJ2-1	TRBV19	TGTGCCAGTAGTTCGTTGCGGGGTACTCAGAATGGGCAGTTCTTC	CASSSLRGTQNGQFF
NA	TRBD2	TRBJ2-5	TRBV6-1	TGTGCCAGCACAAGTGGGGGGGAGGGCCGAGAGACCCAGTACTTC	CASTSGGEGRETQYF
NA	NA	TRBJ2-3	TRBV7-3	TGTGCCAGCAGCTTAAAAGGGGATACGCAGTATTTT	CASSLKGDTQYF
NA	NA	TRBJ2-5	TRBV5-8	TGTGCCAGCAGCTTTTACGCGGGGACCCAGTACTTC	CASSFYAGTQYF
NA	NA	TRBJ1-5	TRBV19	TGTGCCAGTAGGGATTTTTACAATCAGCCCCAGCATTTT	CASRDFYNQPQHF
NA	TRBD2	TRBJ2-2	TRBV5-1	TGCGCCAGCAGCTTGGGAGCTAGCGGGAGCGCCGGGGAGCTGTTTTTT	CASSLGASGSAGELFF
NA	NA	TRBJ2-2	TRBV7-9	TGTGCCAGCAGCTTAGGGGGGACAAACACCGGGGAGCTGTTTTTT	CASSLGGTNTGELFF
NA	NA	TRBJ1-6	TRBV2	TGTGCCAGCAGTGGGGGGGGCCGGTCACCCCTCCACTTT	CASSGGGRSPLHF
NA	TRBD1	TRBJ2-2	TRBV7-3	TGTGCCAGCAGCTCGGGACAGGGGACGACCGGGGAGCTGTTTTTT	CASSSGQGTTGELFF
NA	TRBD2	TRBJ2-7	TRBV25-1	TGTGCCACTCGGACTAGCGGGGGCTACGAGCAGTACTTC	CATRTSGGYEQYF
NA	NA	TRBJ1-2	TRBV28	TGTGCCAGCAGCCAACCAGCTAACTATGGCTACACCTTC	CASSQPANYGYTF
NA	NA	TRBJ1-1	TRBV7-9	TGTGCCAGCAGCTTAGCCCCAATTACAGAAGCTTTCTTT	CASSLAPITEAFF
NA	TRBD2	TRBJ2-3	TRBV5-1	TGCGCCAGCAGCTTGGGCGGGGGTACGACAGATACGCAGTATTTT	CASSLGGGTTDTQYF
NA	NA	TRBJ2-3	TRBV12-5	TGTGCTAGTGGTTTGGTCTTCGGCACAGATACGCAGTATTTT	CASGLVFGTDTQYF
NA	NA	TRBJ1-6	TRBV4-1	TGCGCCAGCAGTCGTAAGCTAGGGGACGGTCTGGGCACCTATAATTCACCCCTCCACTTT	CASSRKLGDGLGTYNSPLHF